This T cell receptor (beta chain) originates from a study of OX40 agonist ivuxolimab in advanced cancers. Broader study findings: There were also nonresponders showing low normalized T-cell clonal expansion.

Using immunoSEQ multiplex PCR, the repertoire was profiled, and TCRdb retains in-frame clones only, with some absent. The sample lists around 58,000 clones, roughly 84% occurring once. A remark on this clone: As yet, its antigen is unknown.

Trimming left V 3 bases short and J 1 base short, with 6 bases between. In germline, CDR1 is SEHNR, CDR2 FQNEAQ (reference sequence). The CDR3 extends over 13 amino acids. Material: CD4+ or CD8+ T cells sorted from blood, obtained in a trial of the OX40 agonist ivuxolimab. This receptor was obtained from an adult with an advanced solid tumor such as melanoma, head and neck, liver or kidney cancer. This chain links TRBV7-9 with TRBJ1-1; a possible D gene is TRBD1 (5 bases). This chain's CDR3 is CASSFTGNTEAFF. Here the CDR3 DNA reads TGTGCCAGCAGCTTTACAGGGAACACTGAAGCTTTCTTT.